This TCR beta chain was documented in a study of blood T cells in healthy people across ages. Every donor gave ten milliliters of peripheral blood. Isolating PBMCs gave at least 6.5 million of these cells per sample. This clonotype was seen more than once but under ten times. A second 7 to 11 cycle PCR used barcoded and J-beta primers. Each cDNA molecule received a tag from a template-switch adaptor that had 12 random nucleotides. TCRdb processed the 5' RACE reads anew with MiXCR; each CDR3 protein has one entry. The sample contains more than 600,000 distinct CDR3 sequences, just under 25% of which appear only once. V was pared by 4 bases and J by 8 bases, with 12 bases of the junction left unmatched. Looked up from germline, CDR1 is MNHEY and CDR2 is SMNVEV (reference sequence). The CDR3 contains 16 residues. The same sample was also studied in work on T cells of mothers and their children. This second study notes: Three mothers and their six children, all healthy Caucasians, donated.

V and J are TRBV27 and TRBJ2-4, with 9 bases matching TRBD1. Input material: blood. The receptor was derived from a boy younger than 18 in good health. The CDR3 nucleotides read TGTGCCAGCAGTTCCGACGTCGACAGGGGGAGATACATTCAGTACTTC. It specifies CASSSDVDRGRYIQYF.